This is a list of T cell receptor beta chains from one sample in a study of blood T cell repertoires in COVID-19. Profiled with immunoSEQ multiplex PCR; TCRdb holds only in-frame clones, not every one. There are a few hundred thousand clones in the sample; about 85% occur only once, and 3.6% lies in the top ten. The sequenced sample was peripheral blood. These receptors all stem from a man aged 18-30 years with active or convalescent COVID-19. CDR3s include the opening cysteine and the closing phenylalanine or tryptophan. A D gene is named only where the DNA matches it firmly. Clone sizes are given selectively: once, few, many, or a class where the clone is expanded.

>TRBV11-2|-|-|TRBJ2-7
CASSMSSYEQYF
TGTGCCAGCAGCATGAGCTCCTACGAGCAGTACTTC
>TRBV6-5|once|-|TRBJ1-5
CASRTTGINQPQHF
TGTGCCAGCAGAACCACAGGGATCAATCAGCCCCAGCATTTT
>TRBV19|-|TRBD1|TRBJ1-6
CASSLGTGQSPLHF
TGTGCCAGTAGTCTAGGGACAGGTCAATCACCCCTCCACTTT
>TRBV27|-|TRBD1|TRBJ1-1
CASSLGGGAEAFF
TGTGCCAGCAGTTTAGGAGGGGGCGCTGAAGCTTTCTTT
>TRBV28|-|-|TRBJ1-6
CASSFETASNQGLHF
TGTGCCAGCAGTTTTGAGACCGCCTCAAATCAGGGACTCCACTTT
>TRBV6-5|-|-|TRBJ1-1
CASRPRAFIAEAFF
TGTGCCAGCAGACCCAGGGCCTTTATCGCTGAAGCTTTCTTT
>TRBV7-3|-|TRBD2|TRBJ2-3
CASSTRSGVPDTQYF
TGTGCCAGCAGCACCAGGAGCGGGGTGCCAGATACGCAGTATTTT
>TRBV24-1|-|-|TRBJ2-2
CATSARVTGELFF
TGTGCCACCAGTGCCAGGGTGACCGGGGAGCTGTTTTTT
>TRBV27|many|TRBD1|TRBJ1-2
CASSLGGGRGYGYTF
TGTGCCAGCAGCCTCGGAGGGGGCCGGGGCTATGGCTACACCTTC
>TRBV29-1|-|-|TRBJ1-1
CSVGQGKAEAFF
TGCAGCGTCGGCCAGGGGAAGGCTGAAGCTTTCTTT
>TRBV6-5|-|-|TRBJ2-5
CASSYYRQETQYF
TGTGCCAGCAGTTACTACAGGCAAGAGACCCAGTACTTC
>TRBV6-2/TRBV6-3|-|-|TRBJ1-2
CASSYRVSGGYTF
TGTGCCAGCAGTTACAGGGTATCGGGGGGCTACACCTTC
>TRBV19|-|TRBD2|TRBJ2-7
CASSAGTSGTYEQYF
TGTGCCAGTAGTGCTGGGACTAGCGGAACCTACGAGCAGTACTTC
>TRBV4-1|-|TRBD2|TRBJ2-1
CASSHLAGDSYNEQFF
TGCGCCAGCAGCCACCTAGCGGGGGACTCCTACAATGAGCAGTTCTTC
>TRBV7-2|-|-|TRBJ1-2
CASSPQAGRSSGYTF
TGTGCCAGCAGCCCACAGGCGGGGCGCTCTTCTGGCTACACCTTC
>TRBV7-3|-|TRBD2|TRBJ2-3
CASSSQGGGRGTQYF
TGTGCCAGCAGCTCACAGGGCGGGGGGCGAGGTACGCAGTATTTT
>TRBV5-4|-|-|TRBJ2-1
CASGISLGNEQFF
TGTGCCAGCGGAATCAGTCTAGGCAATGAGCAGTTCTTC
>TRBV28|-|-|TRBJ1-6
CASRVKGSYNSPLHF
TGTGCCAGCCGAGTCAAAGGGAGTTATAATTCACCCCTCCACTTT
>TRBV7-2|-|-|TRBJ1-2
CASSLNLFQDYGYTF
TGTGCCAGCAGCTTGAATCTATTTCAGGACTATGGCTACACCTTC
>TRBV6-4|-|-|TRBJ2-3
CASSTGDTQYF
TGTGCCAGCAGCACCGGAGATACGCAGTATTTT
>TRBV18|-|-|TRBJ2-7
CASSSGGPYEQYF
TGTGCCAGCTCGTCCGGGGGGCCCTACGAGCAGTACTTC
>TRBV5-1|-|-|TRBJ2-7
CASCGAESSYEQYF
TGCGCCAGCTGTGGGGCGGAGAGCTCCTACGAGCAGTACTTC
>TRBV19|-|-|TRBJ1-2
CASSNSRQDTRTYYGYTF
TGTGCCAGTAGTAATTCGCGTCAGGACACCCGAACGTACTATGGCTACACCTTC
>TRBV24-1|few|-|TRBJ1-5
CATSDFGNQPQHF
TGTGCCACCAGTGATTTCGGCAATCAGCCCCAGCATTTT
>TRBV3-1/TRBV3-2|-|TRBD2|TRBJ2-7
CASSQREVGLAGGHYEQYF
TGTGCCAGCAGCCAACGCGAAGTGGGACTAGCGGGGGGGCACTACGAGCAGTACTTC
>TRBV9|once|-|TRBJ2-3
CASSGAYSTDTQYF
TGTGCCAGCAGCGGAGCTTACAGCACAGATACGCAGTATTTT
>TRBV2|-|-|TRBJ1-4
CASSEVVNEKLFF
TGTGCCAGCAGTGAGGTAGTCAATGAAAAACTGTTTTTT
>TRBV27|-|TRBD2|TRBJ2-3
CASRSGSGADTQYF
TGTGCCAGCAGGAGCGGGAGTGGAGCAGATACGCAGTATTTT
>TRBV10-3|-|TRBD2|TRBJ2-3
CAICRGERDDTDTQYF
TGTGCCATCTGTCGGGGGGAGAGGGATGACACAGATACGCAGTATTTT
>TRBV6-5|-|-|TRBJ1-2
CASSYSGRGGYTF
TGTGCCAGCAGTTACTCGGGCCGTGGGGGCTACACCTTC
>TRBV11-3|-|TRBD1|TRBJ1-6
CASRITGTGGSPLHF
TGTGCCAGCAGGATAACCGGGACAGGGGGATCACCCCTCCACTTT
>TRBV4-1|-|-|TRBJ1-4
CASSLGGSNEKLFF
TGCGCCAGCAGCCTTGGGGGCTCTAATGAAAAACTGTTTTTT
>TRBV5-1|-|TRBD1|TRBJ1-2
CASSFGLRQGRLGGYTF
TGCGCCAGCAGCTTTGGCCTCCGACAGGGGAGGCTTGGTGGCTACACCTTC
>TRBV28|-|-|TRBJ1-1
CASRRQGNTEAFF
TGTGCCAGCAGGCGCCAGGGGAACACTGAAGCTTTCTTT
>TRBV19|once|TRBD2|TRBJ2-3
CASSIQRGLDTQYF
TGTGCCAGTAGTATTCAGCGGGGGCTAGATACGCAGTATTTT
>TRBV14|-|-|TRBJ1-1
CASSQDSHPVGAEAFF
TGTGCCAGCAGCCAAGATAGCCACCCGGTTGGCGCTGAAGCTTTCTTT
>TRBV2|-|-|TRBJ2-5
CASTDSVTGTREVTQYF
TGTGCCAGCACTGACTCCGTGACTGGGACAAGAGAAGTAACCCAGTACTTC
>TRBV6-5|-|TRBD2|TRBJ2-3
CASSRTSVLTDTQYF
TGTGCCAGCAGCCGAACTAGCGTCCTTACAGATACGCAGTATTTT
>TRBV4-1|-|TRBD2|TRBJ2-7
CASSQSGTGDGYEQYF
TGCGCCAGCAGCCAGAGCGGGACCGGAGATGGCTACGAGCAGTACTTC
>TRBV7-9|-|TRBD1|TRBJ1-4
CASSSRQGERKLFF
TGTGCCAGCAGCTCGCGACAGGGCGAAAGGAAACTGTTTTTT
>TRBV7-2|-|TRBD2|TRBJ2-1
CANSLAMGGISYNEQFF
TGTGCCAACAGCTTAGCTATGGGGGGGATCTCCTACAATGAGCAGTTCTTC